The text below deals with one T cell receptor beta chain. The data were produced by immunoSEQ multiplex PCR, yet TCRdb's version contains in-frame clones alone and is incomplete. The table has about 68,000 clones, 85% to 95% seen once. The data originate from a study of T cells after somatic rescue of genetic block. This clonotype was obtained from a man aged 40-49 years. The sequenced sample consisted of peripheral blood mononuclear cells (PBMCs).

In DNA, the CDR3 is TGTGCCAGCAGTTACTTCGGACAGGGGGCGGGTGAGCAGTACTTC. It is translated as CASSYFGQGAGEQYF. This chain connects TRBV6-5 to TRBJ2-7, with 11 bases aligning to TRBD1. Germline V CDR1 and CDR2: MNHEY, SVGAGI. CDR3 size: 15 residues. With V trimmed by 1 base and J by 7 bases, 6 bases remained unmatched.